The clone carrying this T cell receptor (beta chain) was detected many times. What it binds is unknown. Between the trimmed V and J ends, which lost 6 bases and 0 bases, there was a span of 13 bases. The CDR3 has 15 residues. Germline CDR1 SGHAT, CDR2 FQNNGV. Authors of the study amplified TCR beta CDR3 regions from RNA transcripts. Using the HTBI primer set, a first-round RT-PCR was run on the TCR CDR3. TCRdb re-called the multiplex PCR reads with MiXCR, one entry per CDR3 protein. The table has 400,000 or so distinct CDR3 sequences, 13% to 15% seen once. These data belong to a study of T cells in Graves' hyperthyroidism and ophthalmopathy. Regarding the study as a whole: Most thyroid clonotypes with frequency above 0.001 were detected in blood.

Sequencing was carried out using blood. This clonotype was sampled from a woman aged 60-75 years with Graves' ophthalmopathy. The V and J genes are TRBV11-2 and TRBJ2-3, with D possibly being TRBD2 (5 bases). CDR3 nucleotides: TGTGCCAGCAGACCGACCGGGGTTAGCACAGATACGCAGTATTTT. It translates to CASRPTGVSTDTQYF.